The present T cell receptor beta chain was sequenced within a study of CD8 T cells in ankylosing spondylitis. The study, taken as a whole, reports: Disease-associated clones were CD8+ and fairly uncommon in peripheral blood. Matched ankylosing spondylitis synovial fluid reportedly contained a significantly enriched population of disease-linked clones. Past research had described some motif variants in reactive arthritis synovial fluid and blood. Blood of patients with ankylosing spondylitis appeared to be characterized by a TCR beta motif of several highly homologous variants.

Libraries of TCR beta came from quantitative 5'-RACE with molecular barcodes. TCRdb redid the calling of the 5' RACE reads with MiXCR, one entry per CDR3 protein. Here the sample spans over 450,000 distinct CDR3 sequences, approximately 12% being singletons. CDR3 length equals 15 residues. Looked up from germline, CDR1 is KGHDR and CDR2 is SFDVKD. Trimming pared 3 bases from V and 7 bases from J, leaving 15 bases between. Details on this clonotype: Its antigen is undetermined.

This clonotype was obtained from a male donor with ankylosing spondylitis. The chain has TRBV24-1 and TRBJ2-1; the D gene is possibly TRBD1 (6 bases). The sample comprised blood, either unsorted or a sorted T cell fraction (not recorded which). DNA for the CDR3: TGTGCCACCAGTGATACAGGGAATCTTGGGAATGAGCAGTTCTTC. Protein: CATSDTGNLGNEQFF.